The sequence of this T cell receptor (beta chain) was determined in a study of early T cells in non-severe SARS-CoV-2 infection. At the level of the study: RNA in bulk from unsorted whole blood was sequenced, and chains were unpaired.

For this clonotype: Antigen specificity is unknown.

Study-level findings and limits: VDJdb-based annotation leaned toward anti-spike CD8 responses and missed private and CD4 specificities.

The CDR3 totals 16 residues. Per germline, CDR1 SGHTA and CDR2 FQGNSA. With 2 bases clipped from V and 4 bases from J, the junction kept 10 bases outside the gene matches. Individually, cDNA molecules had unique molecular identifiers attached to them. TCRdb fed the 5' RACE reads into MiXCR, producing one record per CDR3 protein. Here the sample spans about 90,000 distinct CDR3 sequences, approximately 15% being singletons. The receptor's source is an adult who was a healthcare worker with PCR-confirmed SARS-CoV-2 infection or an uninfected control (not recorded which). Sample: whole blood. This chain links TRBV7-2 with TRBJ1-1, with 7 bases that match TRBD1. CDR3 coding DNA: TGTGCCAGCAGCTTAAACAGGGGAGGCAGTGGCACTGAAGCTTTCTTT. It is translated as CASSLNRGGSGTEAFF.